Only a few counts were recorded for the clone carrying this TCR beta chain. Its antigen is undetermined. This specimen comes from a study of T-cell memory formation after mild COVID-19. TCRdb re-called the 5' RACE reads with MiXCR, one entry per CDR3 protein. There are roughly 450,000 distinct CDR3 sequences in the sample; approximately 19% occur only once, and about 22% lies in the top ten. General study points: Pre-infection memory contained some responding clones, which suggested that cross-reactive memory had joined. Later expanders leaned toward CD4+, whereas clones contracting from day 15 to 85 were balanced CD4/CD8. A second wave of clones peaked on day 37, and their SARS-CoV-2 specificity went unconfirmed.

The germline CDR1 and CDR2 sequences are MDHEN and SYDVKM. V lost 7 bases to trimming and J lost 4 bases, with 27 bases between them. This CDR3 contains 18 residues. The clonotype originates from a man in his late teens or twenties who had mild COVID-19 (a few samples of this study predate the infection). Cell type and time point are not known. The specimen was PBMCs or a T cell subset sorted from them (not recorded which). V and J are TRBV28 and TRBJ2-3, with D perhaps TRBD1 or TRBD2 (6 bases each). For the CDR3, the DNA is TGTGCCAGCAAATCTTTAGTGAACAGGGCGGAGGGTGCAGATACGCAGTATTTT. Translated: CASKSLVNRAEGADTQYF.